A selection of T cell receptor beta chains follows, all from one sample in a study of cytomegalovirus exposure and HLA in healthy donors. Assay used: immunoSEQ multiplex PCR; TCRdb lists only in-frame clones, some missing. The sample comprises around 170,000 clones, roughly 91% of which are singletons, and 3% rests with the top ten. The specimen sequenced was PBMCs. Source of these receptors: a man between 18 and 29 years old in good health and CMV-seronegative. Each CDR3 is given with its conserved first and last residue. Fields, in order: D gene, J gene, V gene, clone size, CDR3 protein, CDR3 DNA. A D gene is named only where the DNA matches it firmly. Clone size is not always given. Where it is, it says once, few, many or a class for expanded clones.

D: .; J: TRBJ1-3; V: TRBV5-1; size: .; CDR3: CASSLVGVHQNTIYF; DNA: TGCGCCAGCAGCTTGGTCGGGGTACACCAAAACACCATATATTTT
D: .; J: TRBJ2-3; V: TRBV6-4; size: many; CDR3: CASSESSGEVDTQYF; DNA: TGTGCCAGCAGTGAATCATCGGGAGAGGTAGATACGCAGTATTTT
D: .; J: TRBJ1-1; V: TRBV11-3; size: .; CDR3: CASSLGGLRTEAFF; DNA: TGTGCCAGCAGCTTAGGGGGGCTGAGGACTGAAGCTTTCTTT
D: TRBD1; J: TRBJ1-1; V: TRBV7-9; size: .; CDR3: CASRLDRGANTEAFF; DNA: TGTGCCAGCAGGCTTGACAGGGGTGCGAACACTGAAGCTTTCTTT
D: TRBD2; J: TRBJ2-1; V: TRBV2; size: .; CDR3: CASRTSGGYNEQFF; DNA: TGTGCCAGTAGGACTAGCGGGGGATACAATGAGCAGTTCTTC
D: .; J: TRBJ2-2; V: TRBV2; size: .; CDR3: CASSVTGELFF; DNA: TGTGCCAGCAGCGTAACCGGGGAGCTGTTTTTT
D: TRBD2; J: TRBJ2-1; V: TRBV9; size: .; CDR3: CASSALSGSIYNEQFF; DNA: TGTGCCAGCAGCGCCCTGAGCGGGAGTATCTACAATGAGCAGTTCTTC
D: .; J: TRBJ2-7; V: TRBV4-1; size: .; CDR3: CASSQAPGTSYEQYF; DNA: TGCGCCAGCAGCCAAGCCCCCGGGACATCGTACGAGCAGTACTTC
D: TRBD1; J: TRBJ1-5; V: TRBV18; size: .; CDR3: CASSQGTDNQPQHF; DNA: TGTGCCAGCTCACAGGGGACAGACAATCAGCCCCAGCATTTT
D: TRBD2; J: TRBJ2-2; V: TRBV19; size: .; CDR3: CASSFSGRVSGELFF; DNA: TGTGCCAGTAGTTTTAGCGGGAGGGTCTCCGGGGAGCTGTTTTTT
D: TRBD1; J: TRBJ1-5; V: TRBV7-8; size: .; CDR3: CASSSSTGGNRAGQPQHF; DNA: TGTGCCAGCAGCTCTTCGACAGGGGGAAACAGGGCGGGACAGCCCCAGCATTTT
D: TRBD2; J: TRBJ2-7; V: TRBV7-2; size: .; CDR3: CASSRRLAPYEQYF; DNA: TGTGCCAGCAGCCGCCGACTAGCGCCCTACGAGCAGTACTTC
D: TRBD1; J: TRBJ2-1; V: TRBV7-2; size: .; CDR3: CASSYDRGGLNEQFF; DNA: TGTGCCAGCAGCTACGACAGGGGGGGGCTCAATGAGCAGTTCTTC
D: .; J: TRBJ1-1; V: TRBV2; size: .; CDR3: CASSVLAGNTEAFF; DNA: TGTGCCAGCAGTGTCTTGGCAGGGAACACTGAAGCTTTCTTT
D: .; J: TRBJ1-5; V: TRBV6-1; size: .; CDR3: CASSEGGQPQHF; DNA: TGTGCCAGCAGTGAGGGAGGACAGCCCCAGCATTTT